The 18 T cell receptor beta chains below were found in one sample sequenced in a study of cytomegalovirus exposure and HLA in healthy donors. Sequencing used immunoSEQ multiplex PCR; TCRdb keeps in-frame clones, though not all of them. This sample has about 86,000 clones, with just under 95% found just once. What was sequenced was PBMCs. The receptors originated from a man aged 18 to 35 in good health and CMV-seronegative.

The chain joins TRBV6-6 to TRBJ1-1; 7 bases fit TRBD1. The CDR3 totals 16 residues. The junction had 12 bases not matched to a gene; V was cut back by 7 bases and J by 1 base. Germline CDR1 MNHNY, CDR2 SVGAGI (reference sequence). The chain's CDR3 is CASTTPTGIGNTEAFF. The CDR3 region has the DNA TGTGCCAGCACCACACCGACAGGGATTGGGAACACTGAAGCTTTCTTT.

The chain employs TRBV5-4 and TRBJ2-3; 10 bases match TRBD2. The V and J ends lost 3 bases and 5 bases, in that order; junction bases with no gene match: 6. The germline V gene encodes CDR1 SGHNT and CDR2 YYREEE (reference sequence). This CDR3 spans 15 amino acids. As DNA, the CDR3 is TGTGCCAGCAGCTCGCTAGCGGGAGATAAAGATACGCAGTATTTT. This encodes CASSSLAGDKDTQYF.

The chain employs TRBV29-1 and TRBJ1-4, with 7 bases that match TRBD1. J was trimmed by 3 bases and V by 6 bases; bases with no gene match: 1. This CDR3 is built from 12 residues. The germline gives CDR1 SQVTM, CDR2 ANQGSEA. CDR3 loop: CSVGQPNEKLFF. CDR3 coding DNA: TGCAGCGTGGGACAGCCTAATGAAAAACTGTTTTTT. Full variable domain (outside the CDR3, taken from reference TRBV29-1 and TRBJ1-4): SAVISQKPSRDICQRGTSLTIQCQVDSQVTMMFWYRQQPGQSLTLIATANQGSEATYESGFVIDKFPISRPNLTFSTLTVSNMSPEDSSIYLCSVGQPNEKLFFGSGTQLSVL.

The chain carries TRBV5-4 and TRBJ2-3; 9 bases are a match to TRBD2. The CDR3 length is 16 residues. V gave up 0 bases and J gave up 4 bases; unmatched junction bases: 6. The germline V gene has CDR1 SGHNT and CDR2 YYREEE (reference sequence). CDR3 in DNA: TGTGCCAGCAGCTTGGGTAGCGGGGGTCCGCCAGATACGCAGTATTTT. Encoded protein: CASSLGSGGPPDTQYF.

The chain is built from TRBV6-5 and TRBJ2-3; D might be TRBD2 (5 bases). CDR3 length: 15 amino acids. In germline, CDR1 is MNHEY, CDR2 SVGAGI. The V end lost 6 bases, the J end lost 0 bases, and 13 bases lay between the germline ends. CDR3 bases: TGTGCCAGCAGGAGCGGAGCCCATAGCACAGATACGCAGTATTTT. It codes for CASRSGAHSTDTQYF.

This clone was observed once. The CDR3 loop reads CASSLWTSGSTTDTQYF. The CDR3, as DNA: TGTGCCAGCAGTTTGTGGACTAGCGGGAGTACAACAGATACGCAGTATTTT. The chain is built from TRBV27 and TRBJ2-3, with 13 bases identical to TRBD2. Per germline, CDR1 MNHEY and CDR2 SMNVEV (reference sequence). The CDR3 is 17 residues long. The ends lost 3 bases at V and 3 bases at J; junction bases unmatched: 6.

The chain couples TRBV10-1 to TRBJ2-5; a possible D gene is TRBD1 (7 bases). The germline V gene encodes CDR1 WNHNN and CDR2 SYGVQD (reference sequence). Trimming removed 3 bases at V and 4 bases at J, with 15 bases between. The CDR3 is 15 amino acids. CDR3 protein: CASSDANRGGETQYF. Written as DNA, the CDR3 is TGCGCCAGCAGTGACGCCAACAGGGGAGGAGAGACCCAGTACTTC.

J is TRBJ1-6 and V is TRBV18, with 7 bases that match TRBD1. The CDR3 runs to 14 residues. In germline, CDR1 is KGHSH, CDR2 LQKENI. J lost 5 bases, V lost 5 bases, and 3 bases had no gene match. Written as DNA, the CDR3 is TGTGCCAGCTCATCGGACAGGAATAATTCACCCCTCCACTTT. The encoded protein is CASSSDRNNSPLHF.

This chain uses TRBV2 with TRBJ1-5; TRBD1 is a possible D gene (6 bases). V dropped 3 bases and J dropped 1 base, with 7 bases sitting between them. The CDR3 loop spans 14 amino acids. The germline gives CDR1 SNHLY, CDR2 FYNNEI. This CDR3 is CASSDRGSNQPQHF. CDR3 in DNA: TGTGCCAGCAGTGACAGGGGAAGCAATCAGCCCCAGCATTTT.

The chain couples TRBV11-2 to TRBJ2-1; 8 bases are shared with TRBD1. Germline loops: CDR1 SGHAT, CDR2 FQNNGV. The CDR3 sequence is 16 residues long. With V trimmed by 1 base and J by 11 bases, 13 bases remained unmatched. CDR3 nucleotide sequence: TGTGCCAGCAGCTTAGGTGGGACAGGCCTCCTACGGAAGCAGTTCTTC. Protein product: CASSLGGTGLLRKQFF.

The rearrangement links TRBV21-1 to TRBJ1-1; TRBD1, the D gene given by the table, was not confirmed from the DNA. TRBV21-1 is a pseudogene. The CDR3 contains 18 residues. The CDR3, as DNA: TGTGCCAGCACCAATGCTAACAGGGGTTTGGGCCTGGGGACTGAAGCTTTCTTT. It yields the protein CASTNANRGLGLGTEAFF.

The V gene is TRBV5-1, the J gene TRBJ1-2, with D unclear. Between the trimmed V and J ends, which lost 2 bases and 7 bases, there was a span of 9 bases. CDR1 SGHRS and CDR2 YFSETQ come from the germline V gene. The CDR3 has 12 residues. CDR3 in amino acids: CASSFGAAGYTF. For the CDR3, the DNA is TGCGCCAGCAGCTTTGGCGCGGCTGGCTACACCTTC.

The chain couples TRBV7-9 to TRBJ1-2; a weak D match, TRBD1 (6 bases). V was trimmed by 6 bases and J by 8 bases, leaving 19 bases between them. The CDR3 has 14 amino acids. CDR1 and CDR2 from the germline V gene are SEHNR and FQNEAQ (reference sequence). The CDR3 DNA reads TGTGCCAGCAGTCAACAGGGAGTAATCGGCGGCTACACCTTC. Translating it yields CASSQQGVIGGYTF.

This chain joins TRBV18 and TRBJ1-6; weak D call: TRBD1 (6 bases). CDR3 length: 17 amino acids. Trimming shortened V by 4 bases and J by 8 bases, and 21 bases separated the two germline ends. Germline lookup yields CDR1 KGHSH and CDR2 LQKENI. CDR3 sequence: CASSLRQATGPDSPLHF. CDR3 sequence (DNA): TGTGCCAGCTCACTGAGACAGGCTACAGGGCCGGATTCACCCCTCCACTTT.

This clone was seen once. The chain recombines TRBV28 with TRBJ2-1, with TRBD1 identical over 8 bases. The CDR3 is made up of 14 amino acids. The junction had 5 bases not matched to a gene; V was cut back by 1 base and J by 9 bases. Germline loops: CDR1 MDHEN, CDR2 SYDVKM. DNA of the CDR3: TGTGCCAGCAGTTTATTGACAGGGGACGGTGAGCAGTTCTTC. Residues: CASSLLTGDGEQFF.

This chain uses TRBV4-1 with TRBJ1-2; 9 bases are a match to TRBD1. This CDR3 contains 15 residues. Germline V gene sequence: CDR1 MGHRA, CDR2 YSYEKL. The ends lost 5 bases at V and 3 bases at J; junction bases unmatched: 7. The CDR3: CASSSTGGFDYGYTF. CDR3 DNA: TGCGCCAGCAGCTCCACAGGGGGCTTCGACTATGGCTACACCTTC.

Concerning this clone: This specimen includes other DNA sequences encoding the same CDR3. The rearrangement joins TRBV5-1 to TRBJ2-7; D is ambiguous. CDR3 length equals 13 residues. Deletions cut 0 bases from V and 0 bases from J, with 4 bases between. Germline V gene lookup returns CDR1 SGHRS and CDR2 YFSETQ. The CDR3: CASSLGSSYEQYF. CDR3 DNA sequence: TGCGCCAGCAGCTTGGGTAGCTCCTACGAGCAGTACTTC.

V is TRBV4-1 and J is TRBJ1-5; D is uncertain. Germline CDR1 and CDR2: MGHRA and YSYEKL. This CDR3 has 14 amino acids. Trimming took off 5 bases at V and 6 bases at J, with 14 bases between the two ends. CDR3 coding DNA: TGCGCCAGCAGCGCCGGGGATCCAGGTCAGCCCCAGCATTTT. This gives the protein CASSAGDPGQPQHF.